These 20 T cell receptor beta chains share one sample of origin, sequenced in a study of cytomegalovirus exposure and HLA in healthy donors. The PCR made use of 60 Vbeta and 13 Jbeta primers. Measured with immunoSEQ multiplex PCR; TCRdb has only the in-frame clones, and not every one. The sample has roughly 97,000 clones, roughly a tenth seen once; the top ten hold just over 5%. Sequenced sample: PBMCs. These receptors were collected from a man aged 50 to 60 in good health and CMV-seropositive.

This chain joins TRBV10-3 and TRBJ1-5; D perhaps matches TRBD1 (6 bases). Deletions cut 3 bases from V and 1 base from J, with 10 bases between. CDR1 is ENHRY, CDR2 SYGVKD, per germline. The CDR3 has 15 residues. Written as DNA, the CDR3 is TGTGCCATCAGTGATAGGGGGACAAGCAATCAGCCCCAGCATTTT. The encoded protein is CAISDRGTSNQPQHF.

The table lists this clone with a few counts. V usage is TRBV4-1 and J usage is TRBJ1-6; 8 bases align to TRBD1. This CDR3 is 17 amino acids long. V gave up 4 bases and J gave up 2 bases; unmatched junction bases: 7. The germline V gene encodes CDR1 MGHRA and CDR2 YSYEKL. The chain's CDR3 is CASSPDHRGAYNSPLHF. CDR3 nucleotide sequence: TGCGCCAGCAGCCCGGACCACAGGGGGGCCTATAATTCACCCCTCCACTTT.

The CDR3 DNA sequence: TGTGCCAGCAGCCCAGGACAGGCGGAAAAACTGTTTTTT. Protein sequence: CASSPGQAEKLFF. The chain carries TRBV5-5 and TRBJ1-4, with TRBD1 identical over 7 bases. The CDR3 spans 13 residues. Trimming cost V 4 bases and J 8 bases; bases outside gene matches: 5. Germline lookup yields CDR1 SGHKS and CDR2 YYEKEE (reference sequence).

This clone was counted only a few times. The chain joins TRBV5-1 to TRBJ2-7; 10 bases align to TRBD1. With 7 bases clipped from V and 1 base from J, the junction kept 11 bases outside the gene matches. The CDR3 runs 16 residues. In germline, CDR1 is SGHRS, CDR2 YFSETQ. The DNA of the CDR3 is TGCGCCAGCTCAACAATGACAGGGGGCTTGTCCTACGAGCAGTACTTC. Encoded protein: CASSTMTGGLSYEQYF.

V usage is TRBV5-1 and J usage is TRBJ1-4; D is unresolved. V was pared by 0 bases and J by 4 bases, with 16 bases between. Germline CDR1 reads SGHRS; CDR2 reads YFSETQ. The CDR3 loop spans 17 amino acids. This chain's CDR3 is CASSLGATGMHNEKLFF. The CDR3 coding sequence is TGCGCCAGCAGCTTGGGGGCCACGGGGATGCATAATGAAAAACTGTTTTTT.

To note about this clone: One end of the junction varies from germline; a read error may be responsible. This chain uses TRBV7-7 with TRBJ2-3; 11 nucleotides match TRBD2. This CDR3 is built from 18 residues. Germline V CDR1 and CDR2: SSHAT, FNYEAQ (reference sequence). CDR3 protein: CASSSRNGTSGATDTQYF. CDR3 DNA: TGTGCTAGCAGCTCTAGAAATGGGACTAGCGGAGCCACAGATACGCAGTATTTT.

This clone showed up just a few times. CDR3 nucleotide sequence: TGCAGTGCACCAGATAACACTGAAGCTTTCTTT. It translates to CSAPDNTEAFF. The gene calls are TRBV20-1 and TRBJ1-1; D not resolved. Trimming removed 6 bases at V and 2 bases at J, with 7 bases between. In germline, CDR1 is DFQATT, CDR2 SNEGSKA (reference sequence). This CDR3 is built from 11 residues.

This clone turned up a few times. The rearrangement joins TRBV7-9 to TRBJ1-1; 10 bases are a match to TRBD1. Per the germline V gene, CDR1 is SEHNR and CDR2 is FQNEAQ (reference sequence). V was clipped by 5 bases and J by 1 base; unmatched bases: 13. CDR3 length equals 18 residues. The CDR3 loop reads CASSGRRDRGLQNTEAFF. CDR3 sequence (DNA): TGTGCCAGCAGCGGGCGGCGGGACAGGGGTCTCCAGAACACTGAAGCTTTCTTT.

This clone occurred a few times. J is TRBJ2-1 and V is TRBV6-6; TRBD2 agrees at 11 bases. Germline V lookup: CDR1 MNHNY, CDR2 SVGAGI (reference sequence). V lost 6 bases, J lost 4 bases, and 2 bases stayed unmatched. The CDR3 has 14 residues. The CDR3 region is CASSGTSGYNEQFF. The CDR3 DNA reads TGTGCCAGCAGCGGGACTAGCGGTTACAATGAGCAGTTCTTC.

The rearrangement uses TRBV11-2 and TRBJ2-1; 7 bases are shared with TRBD2. Germline CDR1 SGHAT, CDR2 FQNNGV. V was pared by 5 bases and J by 9 bases, with 10 bases of the junction left unmatched. CDR3 length: 14 amino acids. CDR3 in DNA: TGTGCCAGCAGCATCCGCCTAGGGGAGGGTGAGCAGTTCTTC. This codes for CASSIRLGEGEQFF.

This clone was picked up a small number of times. The chain uses TRBV6-6 and TRBJ1-4; TRBD1 might be the D (5 bases). The germline V and J ends were trimmed by 0 bases and 5 bases, with 10 bases remaining between them. CDR1 and CDR2 from the germline V gene are MNHNY and SVGAGI (reference sequence). The CDR3 sequence is 15 residues long. The CDR3 DNA is TGTGCCAGCAGTTACTCGGGGGGAGTGAATGAAAAACTGTTTTTT. Amino acid sequence: CASSYSGGVNEKLFF.

This clone was seen more than once but under ten times. The rearrangement links TRBV12-5 to TRBJ2-3, with D perhaps TRBD2 (5 bases). Germline V CDR1 and CDR2: LGHNT, FRNRAP. The V gene lost 3 bases and the J gene lost 3 bases, with 7 bases spanning the gap. The CDR3 contains 13 residues. CDR3 in DNA: TGTGCTAGTGGTTTCCGGGGAACAGATACGCAGTATTTT. Protein sequence: CASGFRGTDTQYF.

This clone was picked up a small number of times. This likely stems from a read error, as it lies one base from a far larger clone. Within the sample, other DNA sequences also encode this same CDR3. This rearrangement joins TRBV29-1 to TRBJ2-3; no clear D gene. The CDR3 loop spans 14 amino acids. Germline V CDR1 and CDR2: SQVTM, ANQGSEA. The CDR3 sequence: CSVVPYLSTDTQYF. CDR3 DNA: TGCAGCGTTGTGCCTTACCTAAGCACCGATACGCAGTATTTT.

The CDR3 DNA reads as TGTGCCAGCAGCTTGTTGCCGCCACTCCAAGAGACCCAGTACTTC. This translates into CASSLLPPLQETQYF. The rearrangement links TRBV11-1 to TRBJ2-5; D is unclear. In germline, CDR1 is SGHAT, CDR2 FQDESV (reference sequence). The CDR3 runs to 15 residues. The V gene lost 3 bases and the J gene lost 1 base, with 12 bases spanning the gap.

This clone appeared a few times. The gene calls are TRBV28 and TRBJ1-2; no clear D. The V end lost 4 bases, the J end lost 4 bases, and 7 bases lay between the germline ends. Germline CDR1 and CDR2: MDHEN and SYDVKM. The CDR3 is made up of 12 amino acids. CDR3 nucleotide sequence: TGTGCCAGCAGTTCCAGTTCCTATGGCTACACCTTC. Amino acids: CASSSSSYGYTF.

V gene TRBV4-2 combines with J gene TRBJ2-1; a weak D match, TRBD1 (6 bases). There are 16 residues in the CDR3. V shed 4 bases and J shed 3 bases, with 16 bases lying between them. Germline CDR1 LGHNA, CDR2 YNFKEQ. CDR3 sequence reads: CASSLKDSPLYNEQFF. CDR3 nucleotides: TGTGCCAGCAGCCTGAAGGACAGCCCACTCTACAATGAGCAGTTCTTC.

This clone came up once. The V call is TRBV7-9, the J call TRBJ1-3, with D possibly being TRBD1 (5 bases). The CDR3 runs 13 residues. Per the germline V gene, CDR1 is SEHNR and CDR2 is FQNEAQ (reference sequence). CDR3 bases: TGTGGAATGGGGCAGAGCTCTGGAAACACCATATATTTT. Translation gives CGMGQSSGNTIYF. Looking up the rest from reference TRBV7-9 and TRBJ1-3 gives the full variable domain: DTGVSQNPRHKITKRGQNVTFRCDPISEHNRLYWYRQTLGQGPEFLTYFQNEAQLEKSRLLSDRFSAERPKGSFSTLEIQRTEQGDSAMYLCGMGQSSGNTIYFGEGSWLTVV.

This clone was counted between two and nine times. The chain carries TRBV4-1 and TRBJ1-2, with 10 bases fitting TRBD1. Unmatched junction bases numbered 11, after V lost 3 bases and J lost 4 bases. This CDR3 comprises 17 residues. Germline CDR1 and CDR2: MGHRA and YSYEKL. The DNA for the CDR3 is TGCGCCAGCAGCCATGACCCGGGACAGGGGACGTTCTATGGCTACACCTTC. It translates to CASSHDPGQGTFYGYTF.

A remark on this clone: A read error may account for a junction end that differs from germline. The same CDR3 also results from other DNA sequences found in this sample. The chain couples TRBV19 to TRBJ1-5; TRBD1 agrees at 10 bases. This CDR3 is 15 amino acids long. Looked up from germline, CDR1 is LNHDA and CDR2 is SQIVND (reference sequence). This chain's CDR3 is CASSREGQGNQPQHF. The DNA for the CDR3 is TGCGCCAGTAGTCGAGAGGGACAGGGGAATCAGCCCCAGCATTTT.

The chain has TRBV14 and TRBJ2-1, with 8 bases identical to TRBD2. Germline trimming cut 4 bases from V and 5 bases from J; bases unmatched to any gene: 7. This CDR3 comprises 15 residues. Per the germline V gene, CDR1 is SGHDN and CDR2 is FVKESK. CDR3 sequence reads: CASSLPLAANNEQFF. The CDR3 coding sequence is TGTGCCAGCAGCCTACCACTAGCGGCAAACAATGAGCAGTTCTTC.